What follows are 8 T cell receptor beta chains derived from one specimen sequenced in a study of vaccination effects on CD4 cells after COVID-19 (dated by TCRdb to between 2021 and 2024). Library method: the immunoSEQ multiplex PCR assay. TCRdb re-hosts the immuneACCESS table, in-frame sequences only. Its copies lack some clones; in the studies checked, an unresolved V gene accounts for under half of them, and the cause for the rest is not known. Recorded for this sample are 65,000 or so clones; 60% to 80% of them occurred a single time. The ten top clones hold around 2.8% of the sample. The ViraFEST assay stimulated PBMC with viral peptide pools and then used TCR sequencing to identify antigen-specific CD4+ T cell clonotypes by expansion. After approximately 11 days of culture, CD4+ T cells were isolated with the EasySep CD4+ T cell isolation kit. Negative nucleocapsid antibody results before and after vaccination confirmed that the healthy vaccine recipients had no prior SARS-CoV-2 infection.

Their cognate antigens are unknown. Material: CD4+ T cells from PBMCs cultured with HCoV-NL63 spike peptides, obtained before COVID-19 vaccination. The cell subset or site label of this sample denotes: HCoV-NL63 spike overlapping peptide pool stimulation. All receptors come from a human donor who received a COVID-19 vaccine.

V is TRBV5-6 and J is TRBJ1-3, with TRBD1 matching 9 bases. The CDR3 covers 16 residues. V gave up 0 bases and J gave up 4 bases; unmatched junction bases: 5. Germline values: CDR1 SGHDT, CDR2 YYEEEE. The CDR3: CASSLGWTGDGNTIYF. As DNA, the CDR3 is TGTGCCAGCAGCTTGGGATGGACAGGGGACGGAAACACCATATATTTT.

V is TRBV11-2 and J is TRBJ2-1, with D unresolved. Trimming removed 5 bases at V and 5 bases at J, with 22 bases between. The CDR3 sequence is 17 residues long. Per the germline V gene, CDR1 is SGHAT and CDR2 is FQNNGV. The CDR3 region has the DNA TGTGCCAGCAGCCCCGCGGTACGTAGGGCAGGAAACAATGAGCAGTTCTTC. Its protein is CASSPAVRRAGNNEQFF.

The chain joins TRBV18 to TRBJ2-3; D is ambiguous. Trimming took 2 bases from V and 1 from J, leaving 10 bases between them. The CDR3 has 15 residues. The germline CDR1 and CDR2 sequences are KGHSH and LQKENI. CDR3 DNA sequence: TGTGCCAGCTCACCAGCTAGATCCGGCACAGATACGCAGTATTTT. It translates to CASSPARSGTDTQYF.

This clone appeared a few times. This CDR3 is CASSLGGSTGELFF. The CDR3, as DNA: TGTGCCAGCAGCTTAGGGGGCAGTACCGGGGAGCTGTTTTTT. V and J are TRBV7-2 and TRBJ2-2; perhaps TRBD1 as D (5 bases). The CDR3 runs 14 residues. V was pared by 1 base and J by 5 bases, with 8 bases between. Germline-derived CDR1 and CDR2 are SGHTA and FQGNSA.

In this sample, this clone turned up a few times. The chain is built from TRBV2 and TRBJ2-1; 7 bases are a match to TRBD1. Germline CDR1 SNHLY, CDR2 FYNNEI. J lost 7 bases, V lost 5 bases, and 5 bases had no gene match. This CDR3 is built from 13 residues. CDR3 region: CASSQDRLNEQFF. CDR3 in DNA: TGTGCCAGCAGTCAGGACAGGTTGAATGAGCAGTTCTTC.

This chain links TRBV6-1 with TRBJ2-2; no definite D call. The germline CDR1 and CDR2 sequences are MNHNS and SASEGT. This CDR3 has 14 residues. V shed 2 bases and J shed 8 bases, with 12 bases lying between them. CDR3 in amino acids: CASSELLGSGELFF. The DNA for the CDR3 is TGTGCCAGCAGTGAACTGTTGGGGTCTGGGGAGCTGTTTTTT.

The rearrangement joins TRBV5-1 to TRBJ1-2, with 7 nucleotides matching TRBD1. The CDR3 spans 14 residues. Germline V CDR1 and CDR2: SGHRS, YFSETQ. The trim removed 4 bases at V and 3 bases at J, leaving 6 bases unmatched. This CDR3 reads CASSDRAPYYGYTF. CDR3 DNA sequence: TGCGCCAGCAGCGACAGGGCACCCTACTATGGCTACACCTTC.

The rearrangement links TRBV28 to TRBJ1-5; 8 bases fit TRBD1. J was trimmed by 4 bases and V by 5 bases; bases with no gene match: 13. The CDR3 consists of 17 residues. The germline V gene encodes CDR1 MDHEN and CDR2 SYDVKM. The CDR3 protein is CASSGGTGSLLNQPQHF. The CDR3 DNA reads as TGTGCCAGCAGTGGGGGGACAGGCAGCCTTCTAAATCAGCCCCAGCATTTT.